These 29 T cell receptor beta chains came from one sample sequenced in a study of blood T cell repertoires in COVID-19. Measured with immunoSEQ multiplex PCR; TCRdb has only the in-frame clones, and not every one. The sample contains 250,000 to 350,000 clones, about 85% of which appear only once. The sample consisted of peripheral blood. The receptors here all came from a woman between 45 and 65 years old who had recovered from COVID-19.

The chain has TRBV6-1 and TRBJ2-7, with D maybe TRBD1 (5 bases). The CDR3 extends over 16 amino acids. From germline, CDR1 is MNHNS and CDR2 SASEGT. Trimming took 2 bases from V and 0 from J, leaving 14 bases between them. The CDR3 protein is CASSESGPSRSYEQYF. CDR3 nucleotides: TGTGCCAGCAGTGAATCAGGGCCCTCCCGCTCCTACGAGCAGTACTTC.

This clone has a single count. The chain carries TRBV7-3 and TRBJ1-6, with a tentative D call TRBD1 (5 bases). Trimming removed 2 bases from V and 4 bases from J, with 12 bases in between. The CDR3 consists of 16 residues. Germline V gene lookup returns CDR1 SGHTA and CDR2 FQGTGA. The chain's CDR3 is CASSLRRAGYNSPLHF. The CDR3 nucleotides read TGTGCCAGCAGCTTACGCAGGGCGGGGTATAATTCACCCCTCCACTTT. The variable domain in full, completed from reference TRBV7-3 and TRBJ1-6, reads GAGVSQTPSNKVTEKGKYVELRCDPISGHTALYWYRQSLGQGPEFLIYFQGTGAADDSGLPNDRFFAVRPEGSVSTLKIQRTERGDSAVYLCASSLRRAGYNSPLHFGNGTRLTVT.

This sequence joins TRBV15 and TRBJ2-5; no clear D gene. Trimming removed 6 bases at V and 2 bases at J, with 10 bases between. Per the germline V gene, CDR1 is LNHNV and CDR2 is YYDKDF (reference sequence). The CDR3 covers 13 residues. The CDR3 sequence is CATRYGLQETQYF. The DNA of the CDR3 is TGTGCCACCAGGTACGGGTTACAAGAGACCCAGTACTTC.

This chain joins TRBV5-8 and TRBJ1-5; 7 nucleotides agree with TRBD1. This CDR3 is built from 14 residues. Trimming removed 2 bases from V and 5 bases from J; junction bases left unmatched: 4. Per germline, CDR1 SGHTS and CDR2 YDEGEE. The CDR3 sequence: CASSFPGGYQPQHF. The CDR3 DNA follows: TGTGCCAGCAGCTTTCCAGGGGGTTATCAGCCCCAGCATTTT.

The chain couples TRBV5-1 to TRBJ1-1; 10 bases are shared with TRBD1. Germline loops: CDR1 SGHRS, CDR2 YFSETQ. The CDR3 sequence is 15 residues long. V lost 4 bases to trimming and J lost 1 base; unmatched junction nucleotides: 4. DNA of the CDR3: TGCGCCAGCAGCCTGACAGGGGGCGGGAACACTGAAGCTTTCTTT. It yields the protein CASSLTGGGNTEAFF.

The V gene is TRBV19, the J gene TRBJ1-1, with a possible D match to TRBD1 (6 bases). V lost 3 bases and J 5 bases, leaving 13 bases between the germline ends. Germline-derived CDR1 and CDR2 are LNHDA and SQIVND (reference sequence). This CDR3 is 14 amino acids long. The CDR3, as DNA: TGTGCCAGTAGTATCCGGGGGGCTTTGACTGAAGCTTTCTTT. Protein: CASSIRGALTEAFF.

The chain uses TRBV7-6 and TRBJ2-3; 11 bases match TRBD1. The CDR3 has 19 amino acids. Trimming took 5 bases from V and 5 from J; bases not matched to a gene: 18. Looked up from germline, CDR1 is SGHVS and CDR2 is FNYEAQ. The DNA for the CDR3 is TGTGCCAGCAGCCCTGGACAGGGGGCACGGTCAAGATTCGGAGATACGCAGTATTTT. It translates to CASSPGQGARSRFGDTQYF. Full variable domain (missing parts from reference TRBV7-6 and TRBJ2-3): GAGVSQSPRYKVTKRGQDVALRCDPISGHVSLYWYRQALGQGPEFLTYFNYEAQQDKSGLPNDRFSAERPEGSISTLTIQRTEQRDSAMYRCASSPGQGARSRFGDTQYFGPGTRLTVL.

This clone appeared a few times. The chain is built from TRBV4-2 and TRBJ1-2, with 7 positions matching TRBD1. Losses at the gene ends were 5 bases for V and 0 bases for J; bases not matched to a gene: 15. The germline CDR1 and CDR2 sequences are LGHNA and YNFKEQ. CDR3 size: 18 residues. Here the CDR3 DNA reads TGTGCCAGCAGCGCACCTCTCGACAGGGCTCTCACTAACTATGGCTACACCTTC. It yields the protein CASSAPLDRALTNYGYTF.

CDR3 coding DNA: TGTGCCAGCAGCTTATTCCCCGGGGTGGGGGGTCAGCCCCAGCATTTT. This encodes CASSLFPGVGGQPQHF. V usage is TRBV5-6 and J usage is TRBJ1-5; D possibly corresponds to TRBD1 (5 bases). The germline V and J ends were trimmed by 2 bases and 6 bases, with 18 bases remaining between them. This CDR3 spans 16 amino acids. The germline V gene encodes CDR1 SGHDT and CDR2 YYEEEE.

The V gene is TRBV7-3, the J gene TRBJ2-3; the match to TRBD2 covers 11 bases. Germline V gene lookup returns CDR1 SGHTA and CDR2 FQGTGA. The CDR3 covers 17 residues. The trim removed 2 bases at V and 0 bases at J, leaving 4 bases unmatched. The CDR3 nucleotides read TGTGCCAGCAGCTTAGGGGGGACTAGCGGAAGCACAGATACGCAGTATTTT. It specifies CASSLGGTSGSTDTQYF.

This clone was seen ten or more times. The chain recombines TRBV4-2 with TRBJ1-2, with TRBD1 as a possible D gene (6 bases). Germline V CDR1 and CDR2: LGHNA, YNFKEQ. V was cut by 1 base and J by 6 bases, with 18 bases left in between. The CDR3 sequence is 16 residues long. CDR3 in amino acids: CASSQGTHQGHNGYTF. CDR3 in DNA: TGTGCCAGCAGCCAAGGTACACATCAGGGGCACAATGGCTACACCTTC.

The chain combines TRBV6-1 with TRBJ1-5, with 7 positions matching TRBD1. The CDR3 consists of 15 residues. With V trimmed by 3 bases and J by 4 bases, 6 bases remained unmatched. Germline V lookup: CDR1 MNHNS, CDR2 SASEGT. The CDR3 coding sequence is TGTGCCAGCAGTGATAAGACAGGGAGGAATCAGCCCCAGCATTTT. Protein product: CASSDKTGRNQPQHF.

This clone was counted once. This chain joins TRBV5-1 and TRBJ2-1, with 8 nucleotides matching TRBD1. CDR3 length: 14 residues. Losses at the gene ends were 2 bases for V and 8 bases for J; bases not matched to a gene: 6. CDR1 is SGHRS and CDR2 is YFSETQ in the germline V gene. CDR3 region: CASSFQGAADEQFF. The CDR3 region has the DNA TGCGCCAGCAGCTTCCAGGGGGCGGCGGATGAGCAGTTCTTC. The full variable domain, rest sourced from reference TRBV5-1 and TRBJ2-1, is KAGVTQTPRYLIKTRGQQVTLSCSPISGHRSVSWYQQTPGQGLQFLFEYFSETQRNKGNFPGRFSGRQFSNSRSEMNVSTLELGDSALYLCASSFQGAADEQFFGPGTRLTVL.

This clone occurred once. Other DNA sequences in this sample translate to the same CDR3. The chain joins TRBV19 to TRBJ1-1; TRBD1 matches at 8 bases. After removal of 3 bases from V and 4 bases from J, the junction contained 1 base not matched to a gene. The germline V gene has CDR1 LNHDA and CDR2 SQIVND (reference sequence). This CDR3 is built from 13 residues. This CDR3 is CASSIDRGTEAFF. The CDR3 DNA reads as TGTGCCAGTAGTATTGACAGGGGCACTGAAGCTTTCTTT.

This rearrangement joins TRBV7-2 to TRBJ2-4; TRBD2 matches at 8 bases. The CDR3 contains 13 residues. Unmatched junction bases numbered 4, after V lost 3 bases and J lost 9 bases. Germline V lookup: CDR1 SGHTA, CDR2 FQGNSA. The CDR3 here is CASSFGLAFIQYF. CDR3 bases: TGTGCCAGCAGCTTCGGACTAGCTTTCATTCAGTACTTC.

The J gene is TRBJ1-2, the V gene TRBV18; 7 bases are a match to TRBD1. V trimming: 0 bases; J trimming: 2 bases; junction bases outside the gene matches: 3. This CDR3 comprises 15 residues. Per the germline V gene, CDR1 is KGHSH and CDR2 is LQKENI. CDR3 in amino acids: CASSPPDRANYGYTF. The DNA of the CDR3 is TGTGCCAGCTCACCACCCGACAGGGCGAACTATGGCTACACCTTC. The variable domain in full, completed from reference TRBV18 and TRBJ1-2, reads NAGVMQNPRHLVRRRGQEARLRCSPMKGHSHVYWYRQLPEEGLKFMVYLQKENIIDESGMPKERFSAEFPKEGPSILRIQQVVRGDSAAYFCASSPPDRANYGYTFGSGTRLTVV.

The rearrangement uses TRBV30 and TRBJ1-3, with TRBD1 as a possible D gene (5 bases). V was cut by 1 base and J by 4 bases, with 11 bases left in between. Per germline, CDR1 GTSNPN and CDR2 SVGIG (reference sequence). The CDR3 consists of 14 residues. CDR3 region: CAWSGGTYGNTIYF. DNA of the CDR3: TGTGCCTGGAGTGGGGGGACTTACGGAAACACCATATATTTT.

The V call is TRBV4-3, the J call TRBJ2-5; D possibly corresponds to TRBD2 (6 bases). Deletions cut 3 bases from V and 2 bases from J, with 13 bases between. CDR3 size: 15 residues. Germline lookup yields CDR1 LGHNA and CDR2 YSLEER. The CDR3 DNA follows: TGCGCCAGCAGCCAGGGAGCGGGCCGGCAAGAGACCCAGTACTTC. This codes for CASSQGAGRQETQYF.

This sequence joins TRBV6-2 or TRBV6-3 and TRBJ1-1, with D possibly matching TRBD1 (6 bases). Germline V CDR1 and CDR2: MNHEY, SVGEGT. Trimming removed 6 bases from V and 7 bases from J, with 21 bases in between. The length of the CDR3 is 15 residues. CDR3 sequence (DNA): TGTGCCAGCAGCCCACTACAGGGCCGATCCATTGAAGCTTTCTTT. Residues: CASSPLQGRSIEAFF.

The chain links TRBV19 to TRBJ1-5; TRBD1 matches at 7 bases. V lost 4 bases, J lost 5 bases, and 5 bases stayed unmatched. Germline V lookup: CDR1 LNHDA, CDR2 SQIVND (reference sequence). The CDR3 is 14 residues long. CDR3 DNA: TGTGCCAGTAGTACCAGGGACAGATATCAGCCCCAGCATTTT. Translation: CASSTRDRYQPQHF.

This sequence joins TRBV5-4 and TRBJ2-1, with 8 bases fitting TRBD2. This CDR3 is 16 amino acids long. J gave up 4 bases and V 4 bases, and 10 bases lay outside the gene matches. Germline CDR1 and CDR2: SGHNT and YYREEE (reference sequence). CDR3 amino acids: CASSPPRGGGYNEQFF. In DNA form, the CDR3 reads TGTGCCAGCAGCCCCCCCCGGGGCGGGGGGTACAATGAGCAGTTCTTC. Supplemented by reference TRBV5-4 and TRBJ2-1, the full variable domain reads ETGVTQSPTHLIKTRGQQVTLRCSSQSGHNTVSWYQQALGQGPQFIFQYYREEENGRGNFPPRFSGLQFPNYSSELNVNALELDDSALYLCASSPPRGGGYNEQFFGPGTRLTVL.

The rearrangement uses TRBV29-1 and TRBJ1-2; 7 nucleotides match TRBD1. This CDR3 has 13 residues. From germline, CDR1 is SQVTM and CDR2 ANQGSEA. J lost 4 bases, V lost 7 bases, and 9 bases had no gene match. Here the CDR3 DNA reads TGCAGCGCGGTGGAGGGGGCAACCTATGGCTACACCTTC. Its translation: CSAVEGATYGYTF.

The chain carries TRBV30 and TRBJ2-1; 7 bases agree with TRBD1. The trim removed 2 bases at V and 5 bases at J, leaving 12 bases unmatched. CDR1 is GTSNPN and CDR2 is SVGIG in the germline V gene (reference sequence). The CDR3 is 16 amino acids. The CDR3 reads CAWSLRQGLRNNEQFF. The CDR3 coding sequence is TGTGCCTGGAGTCTTCGACAGGGATTGAGGAACAATGAGCAGTTCTTC.

The chain has TRBV10-3 and TRBJ1-2, with 10 bases that match TRBD1. The CDR3 is 15 amino acids. Unmatched junction bases numbered 6, after V lost 6 bases and J lost 2 bases. Germline assignment: CDR1 ENHRY and CDR2 SYGVKD. CDR3 in DNA: TGTGCCATCAGAGCCGGGACAGGGGCCAACTATGGCTACACCTTC. It is translated as CAIRAGTGANYGYTF.

The V call is TRBV7-9, the J call TRBJ1-1, with D perhaps TRBD1 (6 bases). Trimming pared 4 bases from V and 5 bases from J, leaving 11 bases between. CDR1 and CDR2 (germline): SEHNR, FQNEAQ (reference sequence). The CDR3 length is 13 residues. The CDR3 sequence is CASSWTDGTEAFF. CDR3 sequence (DNA): TGTGCCAGCAGCTGGACAGATGGTACTGAAGCTTTCTTT.

This chain connects TRBV15 to TRBJ2-1; 8 bases map to TRBD2. The junction had 6 bases not matched to a gene; V was cut back by 0 bases and J by 2 bases. The CDR3 extends over 17 amino acids. CDR1 LNHNV and CDR2 YYDKDF come from the germline V gene (reference sequence). The CDR3 region has the DNA TGTGCCACCAGCAGAGATCTGAGCGGGGGCCCCTACAATGAGCAGTTCTTC. Its translation is CATSRDLSGGPYNEQFF.

The rearrangement joins TRBV30 to TRBJ1-4; TRBD1 might be the D (6 bases). Germline V gene sequence: CDR1 GTSNPN, CDR2 SVGIG (reference sequence). V was shortened by 0 bases and J by 6 bases, with 17 bases between the two germline ends. The CDR3 contains 16 residues. Written as DNA, the CDR3 is TGTGCCTGGAGTGTAGGGGGGGGCAACCCGTATGAAAAACTGTTTTTT. The encoded protein is CAWSVGGGNPYEKLFF.

CDR3 in amino acids: CASSQDRPGTGSGNTIYF. The CDR3 DNA reads TGCGCCAGCAGCCAAGATCGGCCCGGGACAGGGTCTGGAAACACCATATATTTT. V gene TRBV4-1 combines with J gene TRBJ1-3; the match to TRBD1 covers 9 bases. The V gene end was trimmed by 0 bases and the J gene end by 1 base; junction bases not matched to a gene: 7. This CDR3 has 18 amino acids. Germline CDR1 is MGHRA and CDR2 is YSYEKL.

The V gene is TRBV6-2 or TRBV6-3, the J gene TRBJ2-1; 8 positions match TRBD2. After removal of 0 bases from V and 3 bases from J, the junction contained 7 bases not matched to a gene. The V gene's germline CDR1 is MNHEY and CDR2 SVGEGT. The CDR3 sequence is 17 residues long. This CDR3 reads CASSYSGTRRVYNEQFF. The CDR3 region has the DNA TGTGCCAGCAGTTACTCCGGGACTAGACGCGTCTACAATGAGCAGTTCTTC.